The clone carrying this TCR beta chain was detected once. Antigen specificity is unknown. These data come from a study of cytomegalovirus exposure and HLA in healthy donors. Overall study: HLA-typed donors were the source of about 85 million unique TCRs, which an early data release held.

Study-level findings and limits: TCR beta sequences reportedly predicted the HLA-A and HLA-B alleles of most subjects accurately. A link between a missense DCLRE1C variant and TCR beta V- and J-gene trimming emerged from a later analysis.

The germline V gene has CDR1 SGHRS and CDR2 YFSETQ. This CDR3 has 15 residues. Trimming took 0 bases from V and 0 from J, leaving 7 bases between them. PCR used 60 Vbeta primers and 13 Jbeta primers. The repertoire was sequenced with immunoSEQ multiplex PCR; TCRdb's copy has only in-frame clones and lacks some. The data contain around 120,000 clones, roughly 80% of them seen just once; the ten biggest clones take up roughly 1.2%. The source is a boy between 5 and 17 years old in good health and CMV-seronegative. Sample: PBMCs. The rearrangement links TRBV5-1 to TRBJ2-1; no clear D. CDR3: CASSLESGSYNEQFF. As DNA, the CDR3 is TGCGCCAGCAGCTTGGAGTCCGGCTCCTACAATGAGCAGTTCTTC. Full variable domain (missing parts from reference TRBV5-1 and TRBJ2-1): KAGVTQTPRYLIKTRGQQVTLSCSPISGHRSVSWYQQTPGQGLQFLFEYFSETQRNKGNFPGRFSGRQFSNSRSEMNVSTLELGDSALYLCASSLESGSYNEQFFGPGTRLTVL.